The following is a T cell receptor beta chain sequence with its context. The data were obtained in a study of blood T cell repertoires in COVID-19. Overall study: Italy, Spain and the United States were the sources of the convalescent and acute COVID-19 samples. The cDNA or gDNA used as material had been derived from T cells, B-cell-depleted T cells, or PBMCs.

The germline gives CDR1 MNHEY, CDR2 SVGAGI. This CDR3 has 14 amino acids. V was pared by 5 bases and J by 2 bases, with 13 bases between. In the original analysis: Amplification of reference gene primers was used by the study to estimate nucleated cell counts. Some clones are missing from TCRdb's copy, which holds only in-frame ones; the method was immunoSEQ multiplex PCR. V, J and clone size are taken as reported in that table, and D and trimming were inferred from the DNA itself. The sample includes 100,000 to 150,000 clones, over 60% of them seen just once. The sample taken for sequencing was peripheral blood. The clonotype was recovered from a man aged 35-49 years with active or convalescent COVID-19. The chain carries TRBV6-5 and TRBJ2-7, with D possibly matching TRBD1 (5 bases). CDR3 nucleotide sequence: TGTGCCAGCAGTAAGGGGATAGCAGCCTACGAGCAGTACTTC. Protein sequence: CASSKGIAAYEQYF.